This TCR beta chain was sequenced during a study of shared clonotypes between healthy human individuals. CDR3 length equals 14 residues. Germline V gene lookup returns CDR1 LNHDA and CDR2 SQIVND (reference sequence). V was clipped by 6 bases and J by 4 bases; unmatched bases: 3. Sequenced by immunoSEQ multiplex PCR; TCRdb stores in-frame clones only, minus some. The sample lists some 2,400,000 clones, 90% to 96% seen once, with 0.1% to 0.15% in the top ten. The sequencing sample was made of naive CD4+ T cells sorted from blood. Specified subset: CD45RA+ positively selected. This clonotype was obtained from a man between 18 and 29 years old in good health. V usage is TRBV19 and J usage is TRBJ1-6; TRBD1 matches 7 bases. DNA for the CDR3: TGTGCCAGTAGAAGGGGACAGTATAATTCACCCCTCCACTTT. Protein: CASRRGQYNSPLHF.